This T cell receptor beta chain was documented in a study of T cell responses to AZD1222 COVID-19 vaccine. V shed 1 base and J 4 bases; nucleotides not matched to a gene: 11. Germline V lookup: CDR1 MGHDK, CDR2 SYGVNS. The CDR3 runs 17 residues. As regards this clone: Antigen unknown.

Overall study results and limits: Mostly white British, mostly female donors; authors suggested clonal diversity may be underestimated. Vaccination with two AZD1222 doses was followed by a rise in Spike-specific TCR breadth and depth. Reportedly, close to half of spike-specific TCRs are directed against unmutated variant regions. Without day 14 samples, only post-peak T cell repertoires were studied.

Sequencing was performed with immunoSEQ multiplex PCR; in TCRdb, only in-frame clones are kept and a portion is missing. The sample lists under 150,000 clones; approximately 90% were seen once. This TCR was sampled from an adult who received the AZD1222 COVID-19 vaccine. The specimen was peripheral blood, collected 28 days after the second AZD1222 dose. The chain carries TRBV25-1 and TRBJ2-5; TRBD1 matches at 8 bases. The DNA for the CDR3 is TGTGCCAGCAGTGAATTGGACAGGGTGACCCTTCCAGAGACCCAGTACTTC. Protein: CASSELDRVTLPETQYF.